The 27 T cell receptor beta chains below all came from one sample that was sequenced in a study of T cell changes during pregnancy in multiple sclerosis. Method: immunoSEQ multiplex PCR; TCRdb's copy keeps in-frame clones and lacks some. The sample lists some 76,000 clones, about 90% seen once, with around 0.3% in the top ten. The input for sequencing was CD4+ T cells from peripheral blood mononuclear cells, taken after pregnancy. The receptor set was obtained from a female donor with multiple sclerosis, enrolled in a pregnancy study.

This clone was found once. The chain has TRBV7-9 and TRBJ1-2; D possibly corresponds to TRBD1 (5 bases). V gave up 5 bases and J gave up 8 bases, with 18 bases separating them. This CDR3 spans 14 amino acids. CDR1 and CDR2 (germline): SEHNR, FQNEAQ (reference sequence). For the CDR3, the DNA is TGTGCCAGCAGCCCCTCGGGAGGGGAAGGGGGCTACACCTTC. Translating gives CASSPSGGEGGYTF.

This sequence joins TRBV11-2 and TRBJ1-4, with D possibly TRBD1 on 5 matching bases. V was pared by 7 bases and J by 6 bases, with 18 bases between. The germline CDR1 and CDR2 sequences are SGHAT and FQNNGV. The CDR3 is made up of 15 amino acids. The chain's CDR3 is CASTLQGSGDEKLFF. The CDR3 DNA sequence: TGTGCCAGCACCCTCCAAGGCTCGGGGGATGAAAAACTGTTTTTT.

J is TRBJ1-1 and V is TRBV28; 7 bases agree with TRBD1. The CDR3 spans 18 residues. Germline lookup yields CDR1 MDHEN and CDR2 SYDVKM. V lost 0 bases and J lost 1; bases outside the gene matches: 11. The CDR3 sequence is CASSLWAPMRDRNTEAFF. CDR3 sequence (DNA): TGTGCCAGCAGTTTATGGGCCCCAATGCGGGACAGGAACACTGAAGCTTTCTTT.

The V and J genes are TRBV5-1 and TRBJ1-1; no definite D call. Trimming took off 3 bases at V and 11 bases at J, with 20 bases between the two ends. The germline CDR1 and CDR2 sequences are SGHRS and YFSETQ. The CDR3 covers 14 residues. This chain's CDR3 is CASSSGLLHYDAFF. For the CDR3, the DNA is TGCGCCAGCAGCTCCGGACTTCTTCACTATGATGCTTTCTTT.

This CDR3 is CAGGSGTSTDTQYF. The CDR3 nucleotides read TGTGCCGGGGGGAGCGGGACGAGCACAGATACGCAGTATTTT. This sequence joins TRBV2 and TRBJ2-3; 7 nucleotides align to TRBD2. The ends lost 11 bases at V and 0 bases at J; junction bases unmatched: 8. The CDR3 runs to 14 residues. The germline gives CDR1 SNHLY, CDR2 FYNNEI.

The rearrangement joins TRBV30 to TRBJ1-2, with TRBD1 matching 8 bases. Germline V gene lookup returns CDR1 GTSNPN and CDR2 SVGIG (reference sequence). The CDR3 extends over 14 amino acids. J gave up 6 bases and V 2 bases, and 8 bases lay outside the gene matches. The CDR3 loop is CAWSKDRAFDGYTF. In DNA form, the CDR3 reads TGTGCCTGGAGTAAGGACAGGGCCTTCGATGGCTACACCTTC. Drawing the rest from reference TRBV30 and TRBJ1-2, the complete variable domain is SQTIHQWPATLVQPVGSPLSLECTVEGTSNPNLYWYRQAAGRGLQLLFYSVGIGQISSEVPQNLSASRPQDRQFILSSKKLLLSDSGFYLCAWSKDRAFDGYTFGSGTRLTVV.

The chain links TRBV9 to TRBJ1-2, with 7 bases fitting TRBD1. This CDR3 comprises 15 residues. Losses at the gene ends were 3 bases for V and 8 bases for J; bases not matched to a gene: 13. Germline-derived CDR1 and CDR2 are SGDLS and YYNGEE. The chain's CDR3 is CASSGSGTALWGYTF. The CDR3 DNA reads TGTGCCAGCAGCGGCTCAGGGACAGCCCTATGGGGCTACACCTTC.

The chain's CDR3 is CASSLTSGGYEQYF. The CDR3 DNA reads as TGTGCCAGCAGCCTGACTAGCGGGGGCTACGAGCAGTACTTC. This chain uses TRBV28 with TRBJ2-7, with 12 bases identical to TRBD2. CDR3 length: 14 residues. V lost 6 bases, J lost 3 bases, and 3 bases stayed unmatched. Germline-derived CDR1 and CDR2 are MDHEN and SYDVKM. Drawing the rest from reference TRBV28 and TRBJ2-7, the complete variable domain is DVKVTQSSRYLVKRTGEKVFLECVQDMDHENMFWYRQDPGLGLRLIYFSYDVKMKEKGDIPEGYSVSREKKERFSLILESASTNQTSMYLCASSLTSGGYEQYFGPGTRLTVT.

V is TRBV7-6 and J is TRBJ2-2; D is uncertain. Trimming took off 5 bases at V and 5 bases at J, with 12 bases between the two ends. Germline values: CDR1 SGHVS, CDR2 FNYEAQ. The CDR3 has 14 amino acids. The CDR3 DNA sequence: TGTGCCAGCAGCCAGAATAAGCGTACCGGGGAGCTGTTTTTT. Protein product: CASSQNKRTGELFF.

V is TRBV6-1 and J is TRBJ2-7; TRBD2 matches at 9 bases. The V gene end was trimmed by 7 bases and the J gene end by 2 bases; junction bases not matched to a gene: 9. Germline CDR1 is MNHNS and CDR2 is SASEGT. The CDR3 runs 15 residues. CDR3 residues: CASTPLWTSAYEQYF. CDR3 sequence (DNA): TGTGCCAGCACTCCCCTTTGGACTAGCGCCTACGAGCAGTACTTC.

V gene TRBV2 combines with J gene TRBJ1-3, with 9 bases that match TRBD1. This CDR3 region has 15 residues. The junction had 6 bases not matched to a gene; V was cut back by 6 bases and J by 3 bases. Germline loops: CDR1 SNHLY, CDR2 FYNNEI. The CDR3 coding sequence is TGTGCCAGCAGGGAACAGGGGGCTTATGGAAACACCATATATTTT. It codes for CASREQGAYGNTIYF.

The chain couples TRBV5-1 to TRBJ1-1, with 7 nucleotides matching TRBD1. Germline values: CDR1 SGHRS, CDR2 YFSETQ. The CDR3 loop spans 16 amino acids. V shed 0 bases and J 0 bases; nucleotides not matched to a gene: 5. This CDR3 reads CASSLGQGGLNTEAFF. The CDR3 DNA sequence: TGCGCCAGCAGCTTGGGACAGGGAGGTTTGAACACTGAAGCTTTCTTT.

The CDR3 reads CASSLLAGIDQETQYF. CDR3 DNA: TGTGCCAGCAGCTTACTAGCGGGAATCGACCAAGAGACCCAGTACTTC. The V call is TRBV7-9, the J call TRBJ2-5; 9 positions match TRBD2. There are 16 residues in the CDR3. Unmatched junction bases numbered 4, after V lost 2 bases and J lost 0 bases. Germline-derived CDR1 and CDR2 are SEHNR and FQNEAQ (reference sequence).

The genes are TRBV6-5 and TRBJ2-5, with D hard to call. The V end lost 6 bases, the J end lost 5 bases, and 13 bases lay between the germline ends. The CDR3 is 13 residues long. Germline V gives CDR1 MNHEY, CDR2 SVGAGI. The CDR3 DNA reads TGTGCCAGCAGCCGCTTTGGCGGCGAGACCCAGTACTTC. As protein: CASSRFGGETQYF.

CDR3: CASSLEQGRDTQYF. CDR3 bases: TGTGCCAGCAGCTTGGAACAGGGCAGGGATACGCAGTATTTT. This chain connects TRBV5-4 to TRBJ2-3; D is perhaps TRBD1 (6 bases). The CDR3 runs to 14 residues. V was shortened by 0 bases and J by 6 bases, with 11 bases between the two germline ends. From germline, CDR1 is SGHNT and CDR2 YYREEE (reference sequence).

The chain recombines TRBV18 with TRBJ1-2, with a tentative D call TRBD1 (5 bases). Germline CDR1 reads KGHSH; CDR2 reads LQKENI. V lost 2 bases and J lost 6, with 10 bases in between. The length of the CDR3 is 13 residues. The CDR3 nucleotides read TGTGCCAGCTCACCATCCGGGGGAAATGGCTACACCTTC. The encoded protein is CASSPSGGNGYTF.

This chain connects TRBV7-7 to TRBJ2-2; D is unclear. V lost 1 base and J lost 3, with 6 bases in between. From germline, CDR1 is SSHAT and CDR2 FNYEAQ (reference sequence). This CDR3 has 14 amino acids. CDR3 DNA: TGTGCCAGCAGCTTAGAACGGGACACCGGGGAGCTGTTTTTT. Its protein product is CASSLERDTGELFF.

The rearrangement uses TRBV30 and TRBJ1-1, with TRBD1 as a possible D gene (6 bases). CDR1 GTSNPN and CDR2 SVGIG come from the germline V gene (reference sequence). The V and J ends lost 6 bases and 5 bases respectively, with 13 bases between them. The length of the CDR3 is 12 residues. In DNA form, the CDR3 reads TGTGCCTGTGACAGGTTAGGGACTGAAGCTTTCTTT. Protein sequence: CACDRLGTEAFF.

The chain employs TRBV5-1 and TRBJ1-2, with D possibly being TRBD1 (6 bases). In germline, CDR1 is SGHRS, CDR2 YFSETQ. This CDR3 is 14 amino acids long. Trimming removed 4 bases from V and 6 bases from J, with 16 bases in between. In DNA form, the CDR3 reads TGCGCCAGCAGCAACGGACAGACAGGACATGGCTACACCTTC. This encodes CASSNGQTGHGYTF.

The chain has TRBV7-2 and TRBJ2-5; D may be TRBD2 (5 bases). This CDR3 has 14 amino acids. Germline CDR1 reads SGHTA; CDR2 reads FQGNSA. Trimming left V 1 base short and J 7 bases short, with 13 bases between. As DNA, the CDR3 is TGTGCCAGCAGCTTAGTCCGGGGTGCTGCGACCCAGTACTTC. Amino acids: CASSLVRGAATQYF.

The V call is TRBV10-3, the J call TRBJ2-3; 8 nucleotides align to TRBD1. The CDR3 has 15 residues. Germline V gene data show CDR1 as ENHRY and CDR2 as SYGVKD. J gave up 2 bases and V 6 bases, and 7 bases lay outside the gene matches. The CDR3 nucleotides are TGTGCCATCAGAGACGGACAGGGTTCCACAGATACGCAGTATTTT. Translation: CAIRDGQGSTDTQYF.

The chain employs TRBV6-1 and TRBJ2-7; tentatively, D is TRBD2 (6 bases). There are 13 residues in the CDR3. V lost 1 base, J lost 5 bases, and 9 bases lay in between. Per germline, CDR1 MNHNS and CDR2 SASEGT. CDR3 region: CASSEGGGDEQYF. For the CDR3, the DNA is TGTGCCAGCAGTGAAGGGGGAGGAGACGAGCAGTACTTC.

The rearrangement links TRBV5-4 to TRBJ2-7; perhaps TRBD2 as D (5 bases). The CDR3 totals 13 residues. Germline V CDR1 and CDR2: SGHNT, YYREEE (reference sequence). V lost 3 bases and J lost 1, with 8 bases in between. Here the CDR3 DNA reads TGTGCCAGCAGCTGGCCGGGGTCCTACGAGCAGTACTTC. Its protein is CASSWPGSYEQYF.

The gene calls are TRBV5-4 and TRBJ2-5, with a possible D match to TRBD2 (6 bases). Germline CDR1 is SGHNT and CDR2 is YYREEE (reference sequence). The CDR3 length is 15 residues. Trimming cost V 4 bases and J 2 bases, with 15 bases left between them. CDR3 DNA sequence: TGTGCCAGCAGCGGCGGGACTCCCGGTCAAGAGACCCAGTACTTC. This gives the protein CASSGGTPGQETQYF.

This clone was recorded once. The chain links TRBV11-3 to TRBJ2-7; weak D call: TRBD2 (5 bases). Trimming pared 5 bases from V and 5 bases from J, leaving 19 bases between. The CDR3 spans 15 residues. Germline V gene sequence: CDR1 SGHNT, CDR2 YENEEA. CDR3 protein: CASSPPGKGLHEQYF. For the CDR3, the DNA is TGTGCCAGCAGCCCCCCGGGAAAAGGGCTGCACGAGCAGTACTTC.

The chain employs TRBV2 and TRBJ1-5; 7 bases agree with TRBD1. The germline V gene encodes CDR1 SNHLY and CDR2 FYNNEI. The CDR3 consists of 16 residues. V gave up 3 bases and J gave up 2 bases; unmatched junction bases: 7. CDR3 sequence: CASSEITGVGNQPQHF. The DNA of the CDR3 is TGTGCCAGCAGTGAGATCACAGGGGTGGGCAATCAGCCCCAGCATTTT.

This chain uses TRBV19 with TRBJ2-3; 10 bases are a match to TRBD2. The CDR3 is 14 amino acids. Germline CDR1 is LNHDA and CDR2 is SQIVND (reference sequence). The trim removed 6 bases at V and 4 bases at J, leaving 4 bases unmatched. This chain's CDR3 is CASRPGLASDTQYF. The CDR3 region has the DNA TGTGCCAGTAGACCGGGACTAGCGTCAGATACGCAGTATTTT.